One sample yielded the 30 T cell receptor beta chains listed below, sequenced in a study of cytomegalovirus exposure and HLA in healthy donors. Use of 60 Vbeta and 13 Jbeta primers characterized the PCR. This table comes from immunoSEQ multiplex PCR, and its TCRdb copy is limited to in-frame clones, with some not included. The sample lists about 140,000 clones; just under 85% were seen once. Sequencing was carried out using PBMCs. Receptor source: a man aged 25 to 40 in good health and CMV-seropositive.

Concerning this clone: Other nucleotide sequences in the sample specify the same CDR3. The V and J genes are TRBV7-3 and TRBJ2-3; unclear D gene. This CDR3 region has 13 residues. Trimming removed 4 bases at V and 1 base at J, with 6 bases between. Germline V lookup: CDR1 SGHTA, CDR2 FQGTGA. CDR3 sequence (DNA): TGTGCCAGCAGCTCCTCTGGCACAGATACGCAGTATTTT. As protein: CASSSSGTDTQYF.

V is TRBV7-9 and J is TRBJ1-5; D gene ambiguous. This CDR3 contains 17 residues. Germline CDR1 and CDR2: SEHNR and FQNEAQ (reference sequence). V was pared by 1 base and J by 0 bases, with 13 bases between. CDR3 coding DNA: TGTGCCAGCAGCTTAGATGGCAGCGGAAGTAGCAATCAGCCCCAGCATTTT. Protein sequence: CASSLDGSGSSNQPQHF. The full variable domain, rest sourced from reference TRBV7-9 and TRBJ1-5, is DTGVSQNPRHKITKRGQNVTFRCDPISEHNRLYWYRQTLGQGPEFLTYFQNEAQLEKSRLLSDRFSAERPKGSFSTLEIQRTEQGDSAMYLCASSLDGSGSSNQPQHFGDGTRLSIL.

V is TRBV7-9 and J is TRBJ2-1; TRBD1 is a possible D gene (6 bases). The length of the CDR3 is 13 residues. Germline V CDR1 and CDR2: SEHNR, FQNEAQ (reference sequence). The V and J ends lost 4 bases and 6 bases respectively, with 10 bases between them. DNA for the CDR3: TGTGCCAGCAGCTCAACAGGGTCCAATGAGCAGTTCTTC. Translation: CASSSTGSNEQFF.

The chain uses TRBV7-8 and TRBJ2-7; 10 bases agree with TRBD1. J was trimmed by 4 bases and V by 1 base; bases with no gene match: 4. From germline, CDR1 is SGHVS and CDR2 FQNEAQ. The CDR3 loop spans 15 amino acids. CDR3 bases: TGTGCCAGCAGCTTAGGCGGACAGGGGGAATACGAGCAGTACTTC. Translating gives CASSLGGQGEYEQYF.

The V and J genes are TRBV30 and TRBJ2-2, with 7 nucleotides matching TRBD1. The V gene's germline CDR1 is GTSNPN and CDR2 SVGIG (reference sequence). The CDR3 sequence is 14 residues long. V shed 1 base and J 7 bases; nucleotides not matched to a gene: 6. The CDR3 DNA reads TGTGCCTGGAGTGCCGGACAGGCGGACGGGGAGCTGTTTTTT. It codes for CAWSAGQADGELFF.

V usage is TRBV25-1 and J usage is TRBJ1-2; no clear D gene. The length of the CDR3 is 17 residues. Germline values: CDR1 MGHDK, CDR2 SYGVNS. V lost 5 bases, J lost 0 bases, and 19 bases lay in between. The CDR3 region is CASSPEGTPKSNYGYTF. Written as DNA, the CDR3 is TGTGCCAGCAGTCCCGAGGGTACACCAAAATCTAACTATGGCTACACCTTC.

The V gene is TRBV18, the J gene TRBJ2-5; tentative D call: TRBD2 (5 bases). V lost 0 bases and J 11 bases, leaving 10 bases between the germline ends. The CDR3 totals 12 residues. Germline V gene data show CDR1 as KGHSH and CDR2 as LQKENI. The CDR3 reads CASSPPSGEQYF. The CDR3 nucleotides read TGTGCCAGCTCACCACCGTCCGGGGAGCAGTACTTC.

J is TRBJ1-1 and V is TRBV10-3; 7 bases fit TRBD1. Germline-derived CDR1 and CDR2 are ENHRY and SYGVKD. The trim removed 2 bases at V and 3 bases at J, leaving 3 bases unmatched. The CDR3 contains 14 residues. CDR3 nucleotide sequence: TGTGCCATCAGTGAGGGAACAGGGGACACTGAAGCTTTCTTT. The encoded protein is CAISEGTGDTEAFF.

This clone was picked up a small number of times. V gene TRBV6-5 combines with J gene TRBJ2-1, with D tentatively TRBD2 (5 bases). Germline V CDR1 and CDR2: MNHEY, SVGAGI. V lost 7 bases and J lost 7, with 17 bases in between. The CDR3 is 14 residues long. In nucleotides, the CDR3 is TGTGCCAGCACCCCGGGCGAGGGTGGGAATGAGCAGTTCTTC. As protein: CASTPGEGGNEQFF.

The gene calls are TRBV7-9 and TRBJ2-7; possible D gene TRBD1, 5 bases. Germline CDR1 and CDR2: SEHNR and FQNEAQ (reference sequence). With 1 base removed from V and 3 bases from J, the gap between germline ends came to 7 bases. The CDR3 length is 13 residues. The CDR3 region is CASSLGTLYEQYF. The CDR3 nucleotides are TGTGCCAGCAGCTTAGGGACACTCTACGAGCAGTACTTC.

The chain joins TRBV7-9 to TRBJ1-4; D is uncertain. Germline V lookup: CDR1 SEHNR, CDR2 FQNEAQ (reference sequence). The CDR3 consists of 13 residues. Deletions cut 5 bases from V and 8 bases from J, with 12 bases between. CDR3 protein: CASSPGSEEKLFF. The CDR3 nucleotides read TGTGCCAGCAGCCCGGGATCTGAGGAAAAACTGTTTTTT.

CDR3 DNA: TGCGCCAGCAGCCAAGACGGACAGGGCGGGTACGAGCAGTACTTC. Residues: CASSQDGQGGYEQYF. The rearrangement uses TRBV4-1 and TRBJ2-7; 8 bases match TRBD1. Germline trimming cut 0 bases from V and 4 bases from J; bases unmatched to any gene: 5. Germline lookup yields CDR1 MGHRA and CDR2 YSYEKL. This CDR3 is built from 15 residues.

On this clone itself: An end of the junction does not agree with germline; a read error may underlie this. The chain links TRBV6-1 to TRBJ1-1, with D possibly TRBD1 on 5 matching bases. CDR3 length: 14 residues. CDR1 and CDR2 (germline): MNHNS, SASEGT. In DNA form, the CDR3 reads TGTGCCAGCAGTGAAAGACAGAAGAACATTGAAGCTTTCTTT. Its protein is CASSERQKNIEAFF.

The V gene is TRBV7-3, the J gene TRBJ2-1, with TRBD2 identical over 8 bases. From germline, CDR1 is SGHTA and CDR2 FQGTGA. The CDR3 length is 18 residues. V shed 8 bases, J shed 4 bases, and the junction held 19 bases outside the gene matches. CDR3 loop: CASRCGREEDNPYNEQFF. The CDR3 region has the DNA TGTGCCAGCCGCTGCGGGCGGGAGGAGGACAATCCTTACAATGAGCAGTTCTTC. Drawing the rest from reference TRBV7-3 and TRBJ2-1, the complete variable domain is GAGVSQTPSNKVTEKGKYVELRCDPISGHTALYWYRQSLGQGPEFLIYFQGTGAADDSGLPNDRFFAVRPEGSVSTLKIQRTERGDSAVYLCASRCGREEDNPYNEQFFGPGTRLTVL.

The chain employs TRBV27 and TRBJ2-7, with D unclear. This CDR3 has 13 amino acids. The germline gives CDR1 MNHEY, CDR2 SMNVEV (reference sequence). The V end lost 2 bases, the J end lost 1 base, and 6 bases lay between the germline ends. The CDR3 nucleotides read TGTGCCAGCAGTTTAAAGCCTTCCTACGAGCAGTACTTC. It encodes CASSLKPSYEQYF.

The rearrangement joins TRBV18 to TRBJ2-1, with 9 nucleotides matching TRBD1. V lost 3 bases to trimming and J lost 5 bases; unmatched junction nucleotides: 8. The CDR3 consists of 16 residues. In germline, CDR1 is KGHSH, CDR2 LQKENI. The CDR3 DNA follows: TGTGCCAGCTCACCGAGAGGGGGACAGGGCCACAATGAGCAGTTCTTC. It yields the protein CASSPRGGQGHNEQFF. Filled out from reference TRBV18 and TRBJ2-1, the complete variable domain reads NAGVMQNPRHLVRRRGQEARLRCSPMKGHSHVYWYRQLPEEGLKFMVYLQKENIIDESGMPKERFSAEFPKEGPSILRIQQVVRGDSAAYFCASSPRGGQGHNEQFFGPGTRLTVL.

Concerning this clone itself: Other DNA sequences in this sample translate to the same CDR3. In DNA, the CDR3 is TGTGCCAGCAGCATTTGGTCCGGGACAGGGGATTCACCCCTCCACTTT. This sequence encodes CASSIWSGTGDSPLHF. V usage is TRBV7-9 and J usage is TRBJ1-6, with TRBD1 matching 10 bases. With 5 bases clipped from V and 8 bases from J, the junction kept 9 bases outside the gene matches. Germline V gene data show CDR1 as SEHNR and CDR2 as FQNEAQ (reference sequence). The length of the CDR3 is 16 residues.

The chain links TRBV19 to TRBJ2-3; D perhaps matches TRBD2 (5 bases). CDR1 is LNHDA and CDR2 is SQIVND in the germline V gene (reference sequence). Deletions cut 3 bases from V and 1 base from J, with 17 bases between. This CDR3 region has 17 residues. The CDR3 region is CASSIRRSPTGTDTQYF. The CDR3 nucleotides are TGTGCCAGTAGTATTAGGAGGTCCCCGACGGGCACAGATACGCAGTATTTT.

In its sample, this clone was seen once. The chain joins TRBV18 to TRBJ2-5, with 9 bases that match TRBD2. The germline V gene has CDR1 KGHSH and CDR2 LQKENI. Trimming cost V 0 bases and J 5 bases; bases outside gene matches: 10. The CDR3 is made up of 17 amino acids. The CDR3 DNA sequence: TGTGCCAGCTCACCACCCCCGGGGCGGGGGGGCCAGGAGACCCAGTACTTC. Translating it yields CASSPPPGRGGQETQYF. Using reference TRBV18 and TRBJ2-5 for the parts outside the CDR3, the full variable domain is NAGVMQNPRHLVRRRGQEARLRCSPMKGHSHVYWYRQLPEEGLKFMVYLQKENIIDESGMPKERFSAEFPKEGPSILRIQQVVRGDSAAYFCASSPPPGRGGQETQYFGPGTRLLVL.

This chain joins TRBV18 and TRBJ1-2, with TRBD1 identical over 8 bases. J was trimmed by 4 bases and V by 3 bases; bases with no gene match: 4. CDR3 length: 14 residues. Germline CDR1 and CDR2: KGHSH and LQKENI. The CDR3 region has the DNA TGTGCCAGCTCACCTACCGACAGGGGCTATGGCTACACCTTC. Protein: CASSPTDRGYGYTF.

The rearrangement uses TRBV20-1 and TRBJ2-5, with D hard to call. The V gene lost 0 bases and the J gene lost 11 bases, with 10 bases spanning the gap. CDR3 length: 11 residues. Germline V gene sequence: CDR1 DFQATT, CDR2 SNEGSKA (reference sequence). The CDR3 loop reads CSARDRRAQYF. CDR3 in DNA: TGCAGTGCTAGAGATAGGAGAGCGCAGTACTTC.

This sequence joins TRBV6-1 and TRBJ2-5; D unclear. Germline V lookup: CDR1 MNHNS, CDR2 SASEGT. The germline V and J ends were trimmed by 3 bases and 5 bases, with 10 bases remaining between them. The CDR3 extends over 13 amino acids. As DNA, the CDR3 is TGTGCCAGCAGTGACTTCCCACAGGAGACCCAGTACTTC. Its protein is CASSDFPQETQYF.

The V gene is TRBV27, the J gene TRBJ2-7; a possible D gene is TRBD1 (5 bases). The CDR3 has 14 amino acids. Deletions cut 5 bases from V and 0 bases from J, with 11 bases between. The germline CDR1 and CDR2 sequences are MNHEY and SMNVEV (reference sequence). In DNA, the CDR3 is TGTGCCAGCAGTGTAGTCAGGGACTCCTACGAGCAGTACTTC. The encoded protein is CASSVVRDSYEQYF.

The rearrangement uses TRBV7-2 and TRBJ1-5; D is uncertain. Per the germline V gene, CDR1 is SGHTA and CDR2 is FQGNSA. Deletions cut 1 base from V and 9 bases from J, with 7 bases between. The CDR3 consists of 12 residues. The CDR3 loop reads CASSLGSRPQHF. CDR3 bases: TGTGCCAGCAGCTTAGGGAGTCGGCCCCAGCATTTT.

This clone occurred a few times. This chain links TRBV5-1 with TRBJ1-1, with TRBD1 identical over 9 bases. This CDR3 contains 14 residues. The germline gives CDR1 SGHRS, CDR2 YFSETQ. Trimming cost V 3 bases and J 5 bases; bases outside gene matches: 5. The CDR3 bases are TGCGCCAGCAGCTCTGACAGGGGGAAAACTGAAGCTTTCTTT. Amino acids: CASSSDRGKTEAFF.

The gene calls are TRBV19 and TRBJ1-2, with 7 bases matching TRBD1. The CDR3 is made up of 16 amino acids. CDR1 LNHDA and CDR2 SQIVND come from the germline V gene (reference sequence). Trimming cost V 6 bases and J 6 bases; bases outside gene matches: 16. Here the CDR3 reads CASSRDSISVWDGYTF. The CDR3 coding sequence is TGTGCCAGTAGCCGGGACAGCATATCGGTGTGGGATGGCTACACCTTC.

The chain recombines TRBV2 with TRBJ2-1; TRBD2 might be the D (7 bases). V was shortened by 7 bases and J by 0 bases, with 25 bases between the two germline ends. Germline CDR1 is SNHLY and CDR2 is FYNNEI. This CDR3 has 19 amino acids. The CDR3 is CASNARGGSSEGSYNEQFF. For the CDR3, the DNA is TGTGCCAGCAATGCAAGGGGGGGGTCGTCCGAAGGCTCCTACAATGAGCAGTTCTTC.

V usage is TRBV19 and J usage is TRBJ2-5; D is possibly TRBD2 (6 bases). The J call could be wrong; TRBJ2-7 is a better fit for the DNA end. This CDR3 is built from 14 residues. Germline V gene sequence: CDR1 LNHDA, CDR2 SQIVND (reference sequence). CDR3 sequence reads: CASSISTSNYEQYF. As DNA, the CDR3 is TGTGCCAGTAGTATATCAACTAGCAACTACGAGCAGTACTTC.

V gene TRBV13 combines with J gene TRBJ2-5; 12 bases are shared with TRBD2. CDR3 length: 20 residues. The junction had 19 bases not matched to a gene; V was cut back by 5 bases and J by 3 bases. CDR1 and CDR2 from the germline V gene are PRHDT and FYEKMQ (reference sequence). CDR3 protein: CASSTATLLTTSGRKETQYF. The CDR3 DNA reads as TGTGCCAGCAGCACGGCAACGCTCCTCACGACTAGCGGGAGAAAAGAGACCCAGTACTTC.

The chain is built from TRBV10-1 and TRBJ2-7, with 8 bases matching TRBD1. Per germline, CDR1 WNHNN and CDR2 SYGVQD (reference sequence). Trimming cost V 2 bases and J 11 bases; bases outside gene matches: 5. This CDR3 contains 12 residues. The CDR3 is CASSEGQGQKYF. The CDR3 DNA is TGCGCCAGCAGTGAGGGACAGGGCCAGAAGTACTTC.